This TCR beta chain was sequenced during a study of cytomegalovirus exposure and HLA in healthy donors. Germline lookup yields CDR1 ENHRY and CDR2 SYGVKD. This CDR3 comprises 18 residues. J gave up 3 bases and V 6 bases, and 15 bases lay outside the gene matches. The PCR was carried out with 60 Vbeta primers and 13 Jbeta primers. TCRdb's copy holds only in-frame clones and misses some; the assay was immunoSEQ multiplex PCR. Of some 160,000 clones listed, around 75% are singletons. The TCR was taken from a male donor in good health and CMV-seronegative. The material sequenced was PBMCs. The chain recombines TRBV10-3 with TRBJ2-3, with 10 nucleotides matching TRBD1. The CDR3 bases are TGTGCCATCAGCCACACCGGGACAGGGGCAGGGTGGACAGATACGCAGTATTTT. Encoded protein: CAISHTGTGAGWTDTQYF.